The 23 T cell receptor beta chains listed next were all sequenced from one sample in a study of technical replicates of blood from a handful of donors. Only in-frame clones appear in the TCRdb table, and some are missing; sequencing was by immunoSEQ multiplex PCR. Among 60,000 to 90,000 clones, roughly 97% were seen once, and the ten largest hold around 0.22%. The sequencing input was T cells isolated from PBMCs. These TCRs come from a human donor in good health.

The gene calls are TRBV7-3 and TRBJ2-6; a weak D match, TRBD2 (6 bases). This CDR3 region has 18 residues. CDR1 is SGHTA and CDR2 is FQGTGA in the germline V gene. V shed 1 base and J shed 2 bases, with 15 bases lying between them. The CDR3 DNA reads as TGTGCCAGCAGCTTAAATCCGACCCGGAGGGCTGGGGCCAACGTCCTGACTTTC. Translating gives CASSLNPTRRAGANVLTF.

The chain has TRBV6-1 and TRBJ2-7; 7 nucleotides agree with TRBD2. This CDR3 has 15 residues. Per germline, CDR1 MNHNS and CDR2 SASEGT. V lost 4 bases and J lost 2; bases outside the gene matches: 8. The CDR3 sequence: CASSVTSAPAYEQYF. CDR3 DNA: TGTGCCAGCAGTGTCACTAGCGCACCAGCCTACGAGCAGTACTTC.

This chain uses TRBV19 with TRBJ2-1; the match to TRBD2 covers 10 bases. V was clipped by 7 bases and J by 8 bases; unmatched bases: 17. The CDR3 spans 17 residues. Germline CDR1 reads LNHDA; CDR2 reads SQIVND (reference sequence). CDR3 region: CASTHMRLAGVVDEQFF. CDR3 nucleotide sequence: TGTGCCAGTACCCATATGAGGCTAGCGGGAGTTGTGGATGAGCAGTTCTTC.

This rearrangement joins TRBV4-1 to TRBJ2-7; the match to TRBD1 covers 11 bases. CDR1 and CDR2 from the germline V gene are MGHRA and YSYEKL. J was trimmed by 5 bases and V by 2 bases; bases with no gene match: 2. The CDR3 totals 14 residues. CDR3 nucleotide sequence: TGCGCCAGCAGCCAATGGACAGGGGGCGACGAGCAGTACTTC. Translating gives CASSQWTGGDEQYF.

This rearrangement joins TRBV2 to TRBJ2-3; 10 positions agree with TRBD1. This CDR3 region has 17 residues. The ends lost 6 bases at V and 1 base at J; junction bases unmatched: 10. CDR1 is SNHLY, CDR2 FYNNEI, per germline. The CDR3 loop reads CASRRRQGAFGTDTQYF. DNA of the CDR3: TGTGCCAGCAGGCGTCGACAGGGGGCGTTTGGCACAGATACGCAGTATTTT.

The J gene is TRBJ1-2, the V gene TRBV7-6, with 10 bases matching TRBD1. The CDR3 runs 16 residues. CDR1 SGHVS and CDR2 FNYEAQ come from the germline V gene. The ends lost 7 bases at V and 5 bases at J; junction bases unmatched: 13. The CDR3 bases are TGTGCCAGCACCCCCACAGGGACAGGGGACTTTTATGGCTACACCTTC. This encodes CASTPTGTGDFYGYTF.

This clone was observed once. This chain uses TRBV4-2 with TRBJ2-2; D gene unclear. In germline, CDR1 is LGHNA, CDR2 YNFKEQ. Trimming removed 1 base at V and 0 bases at J, with 6 bases between. The length of the CDR3 is 15 residues. CDR3 coding DNA: TGTGCCAGCAGCCAAGGCACTGCGAACACCGGGGAGCTGTTTTTT. This sequence encodes CASSQGTANTGELFF.

This chain connects TRBV5-1 to TRBJ1-4, with 10 bases aligning to TRBD1. Per the germline V gene, CDR1 is SGHRS and CDR2 is YFSETQ. There are 15 residues in the CDR3. Trimming at V came to 0 bases and at J to 6 bases, leaving 2 bases not matched to a gene. The CDR3 here is CASSLGDRGYEKLFF. As DNA, the CDR3 is TGCGCCAGCAGCTTGGGGGACAGGGGCTATGAAAAACTGTTTTTT.

V and J are TRBV11-2 and TRBJ2-7; TRBD2 matches 15 bases. CDR1 and CDR2 from the germline V gene are SGHAT and FQNNGV. This CDR3 has 17 amino acids. V lost 7 bases, J lost 1 base, and 8 bases stayed unmatched. The CDR3 coding sequence is TGTGCCAGCACGTTTAGGACTAGCGGGGGGGGATCCTACGAGCAGTACTTC. Amino acids: CASTFRTSGGGSYEQYF.

The chain recombines TRBV6-4 with TRBJ2-3; 12 nucleotides agree with TRBD2. Germline CDR1 reads MRHNA; CDR2 reads SNTAGT. This CDR3 has 16 amino acids. V shed 5 bases, J shed 2 bases, and the junction held 5 bases outside the gene matches. This CDR3 is CASSRLAGADTDTQYF. The CDR3 coding sequence is TGTGCCAGCAGTCGACTAGCGGGGGCGGACACAGATACGCAGTATTTT.

The V gene is TRBV4-1, the J gene TRBJ1-6; D ambiguous. CDR1 and CDR2 (germline): MGHRA, YSYEKL. V was trimmed by 0 bases and J by 6 bases, leaving 9 bases between them. This CDR3 has 15 amino acids. The CDR3 DNA reads TGCGCCAGCAGCCAAGAAAAGCGGGCTAATTCACCCCTCCACTTT. Translation: CASSQEKRANSPLHF.

The chain employs TRBV5-1 and TRBJ1-4, with 8 nucleotides matching TRBD1. Germline CDR1 reads SGHRS; CDR2 reads YFSETQ. With V trimmed by 4 bases and J by 6 bases, 8 bases remained unmatched. CDR3 length: 15 amino acids. The CDR3 sequence: CASSNPGQAYEKLFF. In nucleotides, the CDR3 is TGCGCCAGCAGCAATCCGGGACAGGCATATGAAAAACTGTTTTTT.

This clone was seen only once. The chain couples TRBV19 to TRBJ2-5; TRBD1 aligns across 7 bases. Germline V gives CDR1 LNHDA, CDR2 SQIVND (reference sequence). Trimming removed 5 bases from V and 4 bases from J; junction bases left unmatched: 10. This CDR3 is 15 amino acids long. The CDR3 sequence: CASSRETGDLETQYF. The CDR3 coding sequence is TGTGCCAGTAGTCGGGAAACAGGGGATTTAGAGACCCAGTACTTC. Looking up the rest from reference TRBV19 and TRBJ2-5 gives the full variable domain: DGGITQSPKYLFRKEGQNVTLSCEQNLNHDAMYWYRQDPGQGLRLIYYSQIVNDFQKGDIAEGYSVSREKKESFPLTVTSAQKNPTAFYLCASSRETGDLETQYFGPGTRLLVL.

This clone was recorded only once. This chain uses TRBV30 with TRBJ2-3; TRBD1 matches 10 bases. Germline CDR1 reads GTSNPN; CDR2 reads SVGIG (reference sequence). The CDR3 runs 13 residues. V was pared by 6 bases and J by 3 bases, with 3 bases of the junction left unmatched. The CDR3 DNA reads TGTGCCTGCCGGACAGGGGGGACAGATACGCAGTATTTT. Its translation: CACRTGGTDTQYF.

The chain couples TRBV4-1 to TRBJ2-3; TRBD2 matches 11 bases. Germline V CDR1 and CDR2: MGHRA, YSYEKL. This CDR3 has 19 amino acids. The V gene end was trimmed by 4 bases and the J gene end by 1 base; junction bases not matched to a gene: 13. DNA for the CDR3: TGCGCCAGCAGCCCCCCGGGACTAGCGGCCAGTATACGCACAGATACGCAGTATTTT. Protein product: CASSPPGLAASIRTDTQYF.

The chain recombines TRBV30 with TRBJ1-5; 9 bases fit TRBD1. V dropped 5 bases and J dropped 5; count of bases not matched to a gene: 4. The CDR3 has 13 residues. In germline, CDR1 is GTSNPN, CDR2 SVGIG (reference sequence). The CDR3 protein is CAWARQGDQPQHF. For the CDR3, the DNA is TGTGCCTGGGCTAGACAGGGGGATCAGCCCCAGCATTTT.

This chain connects TRBV7-9 to TRBJ1-1; no clear D. Between the trimmed V and J ends, which lost 1 base and 10 bases, there was a span of 16 bases. Germline CDR1 reads SEHNR; CDR2 reads FQNEAQ (reference sequence). The CDR3 loop spans 14 amino acids. CDR3 nucleotide sequence: TGTGCCAGCAGCTTAGATAAACCTTATACCGGAGCTTTCTTT. As protein: CASSLDKPYTGAFF.

This clone was detected once. The J gene is TRBJ1-1, the V gene TRBV2; D is ambiguous. Germline values: CDR1 SNHLY, CDR2 FYNNEI. V was shortened by 5 bases and J by 4 bases, with 5 bases between the two germline ends. This CDR3 has 11 residues. CDR3 residues: CASSPVTEAFF. CDR3 nucleotide sequence: TGTGCCAGCAGTCCCGTCACTGAAGCTTTCTTT.

The V call is TRBV29-1, the J call TRBJ1-2, with D uncertain. Germline CDR1 and CDR2: SQVTM and ANQGSEA. The V gene lost 5 bases and the J gene lost 4 bases, with 17 bases spanning the gap. The CDR3 has 14 amino acids. In DNA, the CDR3 is TGCAGCGTTCTTTTGGAAGGGAGGAGCTATGGCTACACCTTC. Encoded protein: CSVLLEGRSYGYTF.

V is TRBV19 and J is TRBJ2-7, with 9 bases that match TRBD1. The CDR3 runs 13 residues. CDR1 is LNHDA, CDR2 SQIVND, per germline (reference sequence). With V trimmed by 11 bases and J by 2 bases, 7 bases remained unmatched. The CDR3 DNA reads TGTGCCGGAAATACAGGGGGCCCCTACGAGCAGTACTTC. Protein sequence: CAGNTGGPYEQYF.

The rearrangement links TRBV5-6 to TRBJ2-5; TRBD2 might be the D (6 bases). The length of the CDR3 is 17 residues. Between the trimmed V and J ends, which lost 0 bases and 2 bases, there was a span of 17 bases. Per germline, CDR1 SGHDT and CDR2 YYEEEE. DNA of the CDR3: TGTGCCAGCAGCTTGGAGGGACTCCCTGTGGGTCAAGAGACCCAGTACTTC. Translation: CASSLEGLPVGQETQYF.

This clone showed up just once. The chain employs TRBV9 and TRBJ1-1; tentative D call: TRBD1 (5 bases). The CDR3 spans 17 residues. V was shortened by 4 bases and J by 1 base, with 20 bases between the two germline ends. Germline V CDR1 and CDR2: SGDLS, YYNGEE. In DNA, the CDR3 is TGTGCCAGCAGCCCCCAGGGTAGTCACTTCTCGAACACTGAAGCTTTCTTT. The encoded protein is CASSPQGSHFSNTEAFF.

CDR3 sequence reads: CASSLGQGAYEQYF. The CDR3 DNA reads TGTGCCAGCAGCTTGGGACAGGGGGCCTACGAGCAGTACTTC. The rearrangement uses TRBV7-6 and TRBJ2-7; TRBD1 matches 11 bases. CDR1 and CDR2 (germline): SGHVS, FNYEAQ. The CDR3 spans 14 residues. The junction had 0 bases not matched to a gene; V was cut back by 3 bases and J by 2 bases. Based on the CDR3 plus reference TRBV7-6 and TRBJ2-7, the full variable domain is GAGVSQSPRYKVTKRGQDVALRCDPISGHVSLYWYRQALGQGPEFLTYFNYEAQQDKSGLPNDRFSAERPEGSISTLTIQRTEQRDSAMYRCASSLGQGAYEQYFGPGTRLTVT.